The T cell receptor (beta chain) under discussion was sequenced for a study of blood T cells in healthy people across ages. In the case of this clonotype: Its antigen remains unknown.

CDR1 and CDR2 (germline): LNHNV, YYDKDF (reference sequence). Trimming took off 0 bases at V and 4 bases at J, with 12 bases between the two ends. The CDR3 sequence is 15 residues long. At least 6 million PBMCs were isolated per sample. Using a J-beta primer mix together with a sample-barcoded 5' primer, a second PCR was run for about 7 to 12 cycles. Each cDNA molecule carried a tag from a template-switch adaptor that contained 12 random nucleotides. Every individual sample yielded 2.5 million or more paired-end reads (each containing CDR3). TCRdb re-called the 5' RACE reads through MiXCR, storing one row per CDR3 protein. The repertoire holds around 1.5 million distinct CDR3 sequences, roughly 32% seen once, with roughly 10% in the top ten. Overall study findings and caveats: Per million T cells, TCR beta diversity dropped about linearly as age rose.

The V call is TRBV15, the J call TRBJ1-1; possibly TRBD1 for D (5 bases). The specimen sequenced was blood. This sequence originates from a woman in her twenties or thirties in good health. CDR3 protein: CATSRDRGVFTEAFF. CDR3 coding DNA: TGTGCCACCAGCAGAGATCGGGGGGTATTCACTGAAGCTTTCTTT.